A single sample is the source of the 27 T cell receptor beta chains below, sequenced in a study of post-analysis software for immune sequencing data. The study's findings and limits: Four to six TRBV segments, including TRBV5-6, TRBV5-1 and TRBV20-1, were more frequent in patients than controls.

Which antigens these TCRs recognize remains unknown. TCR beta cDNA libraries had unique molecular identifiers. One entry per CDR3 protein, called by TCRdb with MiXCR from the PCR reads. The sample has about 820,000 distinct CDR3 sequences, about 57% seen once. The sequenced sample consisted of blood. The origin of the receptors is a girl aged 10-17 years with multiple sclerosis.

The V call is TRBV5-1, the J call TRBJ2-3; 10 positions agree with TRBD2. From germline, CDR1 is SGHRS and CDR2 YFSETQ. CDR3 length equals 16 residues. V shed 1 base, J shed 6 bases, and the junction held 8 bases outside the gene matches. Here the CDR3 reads CASSLNPAGGKDTQYF. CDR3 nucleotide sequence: TGCGCCAGCAGCTTGAATCCAGCGGGAGGGAAGGATACGCAGTATTTT.

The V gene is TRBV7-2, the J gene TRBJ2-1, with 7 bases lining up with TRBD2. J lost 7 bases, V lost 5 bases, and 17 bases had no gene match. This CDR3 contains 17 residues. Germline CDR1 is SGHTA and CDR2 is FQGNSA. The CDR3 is CASSPGGRAPGRNEQFF. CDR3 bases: TGTGCCAGCAGCCCGGGGGGTCGGGCCCCAGGAAGGAATGAGCAGTTCTTC.

CDR3 bases: TGCGCCAGCAGCCAAGTCTTTGGGCAGAGAGAACAAGAGACCCAGTACTTC. Translation: CASSQVFGQREQETQYF. The V gene is TRBV4-1, the J gene TRBJ2-4; no reliable D call. The closer fit of TRBJ2-5 to the DNA end suggests the J call may be wrong. The CDR3 has 17 residues. The germline V gene has CDR1 MGHRA and CDR2 YSYEKL.

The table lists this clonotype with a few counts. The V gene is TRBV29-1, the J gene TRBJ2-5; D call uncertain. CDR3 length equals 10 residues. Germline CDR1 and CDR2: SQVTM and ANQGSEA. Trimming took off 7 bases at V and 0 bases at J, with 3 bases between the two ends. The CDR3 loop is CSGYQETQYF. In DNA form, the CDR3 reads TGCAGCGGGTACCAAGAGACCCAGTACTTC. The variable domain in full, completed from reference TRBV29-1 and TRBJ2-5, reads SAVISQKPSRDICQRGTSLTIQCQVDSQVTMMFWYRQQPGQSLTLIATANQGSEATYESGFVIDKFPISRPNLTFSTLTVSNMSPEDSSIYLCSGYQETQYFGPGTRLLVL.

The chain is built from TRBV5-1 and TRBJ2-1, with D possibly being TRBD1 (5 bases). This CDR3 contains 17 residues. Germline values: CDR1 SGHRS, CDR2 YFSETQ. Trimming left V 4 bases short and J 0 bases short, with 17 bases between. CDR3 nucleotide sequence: TGCGCCAGCAGCCAGAAAGCTAGTAGGGGCTCCTACAATGAGCAGTTCTTC. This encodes CASSQKASRGSYNEQFF.

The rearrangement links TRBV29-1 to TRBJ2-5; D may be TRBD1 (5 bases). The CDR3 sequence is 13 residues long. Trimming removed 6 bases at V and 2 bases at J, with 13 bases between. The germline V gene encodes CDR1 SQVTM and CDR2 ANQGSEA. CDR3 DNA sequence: TGCAGCGTCCCTAAGACAGCTCAAGAGACCCAGTACTTC. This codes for CSVPKTAQETQYF.

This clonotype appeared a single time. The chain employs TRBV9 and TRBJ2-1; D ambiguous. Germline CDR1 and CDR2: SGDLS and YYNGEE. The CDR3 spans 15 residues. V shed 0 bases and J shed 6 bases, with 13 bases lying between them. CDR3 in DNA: TGTGCCAGCAGCGTAGCACGGGCGGTGACCAATGAGCAGTTCTTC. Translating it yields CASSVARAVTNEQFF.

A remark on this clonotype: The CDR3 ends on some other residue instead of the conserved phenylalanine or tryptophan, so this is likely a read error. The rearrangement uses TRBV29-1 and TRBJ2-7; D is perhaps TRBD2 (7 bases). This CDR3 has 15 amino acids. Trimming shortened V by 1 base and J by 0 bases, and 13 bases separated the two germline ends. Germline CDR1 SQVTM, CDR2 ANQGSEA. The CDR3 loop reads CSVEGGGPSSYEQYC. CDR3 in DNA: TGCAGCGTTGAAGGGGGGGGGCCCAGCTCCTACGAGCAGTACTGC.

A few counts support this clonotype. CDR3 in amino acids: CASSIGGEQFF. In DNA, the CDR3 is TGTGCCAGTAGTATAGGGGGTGAGCAGTTCTTC. This chain joins TRBV19 and TRBJ2-1, with D unclear. Germline CDR1 and CDR2: LNHDA and SQIVND (reference sequence). Trimming pared 1 base from V and 9 bases from J, leaving 4 bases between. The CDR3 is 11 amino acids.

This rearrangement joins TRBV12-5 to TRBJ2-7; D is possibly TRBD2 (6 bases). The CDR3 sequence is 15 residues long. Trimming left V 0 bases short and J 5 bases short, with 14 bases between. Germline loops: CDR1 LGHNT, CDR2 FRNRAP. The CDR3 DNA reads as TGTGCTAGTGGTTTGGTACCACGGGGAGGCCACGAGCAGTACTTC. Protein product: CASGLVPRGGHEQYF.

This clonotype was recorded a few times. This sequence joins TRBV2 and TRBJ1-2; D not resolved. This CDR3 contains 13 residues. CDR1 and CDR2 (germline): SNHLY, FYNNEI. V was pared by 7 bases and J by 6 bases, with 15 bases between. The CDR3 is CASKGGLSDGYTF. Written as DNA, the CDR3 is TGTGCCAGCAAGGGCGGCTTGTCGGATGGCTACACCTTC.

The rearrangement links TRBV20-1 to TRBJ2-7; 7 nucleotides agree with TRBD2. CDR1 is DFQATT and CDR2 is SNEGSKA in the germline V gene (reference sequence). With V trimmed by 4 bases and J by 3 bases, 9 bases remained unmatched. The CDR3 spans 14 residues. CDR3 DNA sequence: TGCAGTGCTATAGGGACTATTGAAGGCTACGAGCAGTACTTC. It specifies CSAIGTIEGYEQYF.

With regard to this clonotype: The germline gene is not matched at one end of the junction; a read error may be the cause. In DNA, the CDR3 is TGTGCCAGCAGTGAGGTACTAGCGGGGGTCTTAGTTGGGGCCAACGTCCGGACTTTC. It codes for CASSEVLAGVLVGANVRTF. The genes are TRBV6-1 and TRBJ2-6, with 11 bases fitting TRBD2. This CDR3 spans 19 amino acids. From germline, CDR1 is MNHNS and CDR2 SASEGT.

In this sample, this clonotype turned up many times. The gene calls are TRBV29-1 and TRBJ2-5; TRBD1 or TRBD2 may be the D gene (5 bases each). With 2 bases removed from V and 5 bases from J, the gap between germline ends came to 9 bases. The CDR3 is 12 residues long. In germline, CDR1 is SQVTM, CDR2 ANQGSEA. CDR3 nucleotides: TGCAGCGTTGAATCTTGGGGGGAGACCCAGTACTTC. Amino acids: CSVESWGETQYF.

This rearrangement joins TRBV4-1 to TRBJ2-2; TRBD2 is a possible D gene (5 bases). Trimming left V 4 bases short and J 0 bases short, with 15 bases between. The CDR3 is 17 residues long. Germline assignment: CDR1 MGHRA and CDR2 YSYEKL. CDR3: CASSLRDRGANTGELFF. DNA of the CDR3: TGCGCCAGCAGCCTGAGGGATCGGGGAGCGAACACCGGGGAGCTGTTTTTT.

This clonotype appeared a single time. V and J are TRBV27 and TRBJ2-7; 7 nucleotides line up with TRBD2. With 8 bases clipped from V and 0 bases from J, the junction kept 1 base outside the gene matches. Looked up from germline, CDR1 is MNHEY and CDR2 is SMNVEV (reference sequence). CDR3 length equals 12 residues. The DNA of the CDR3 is TGTGCCAGCCGGGGGGTCTCCTACGAGCAGTACTTC. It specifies CASRGVSYEQYF.

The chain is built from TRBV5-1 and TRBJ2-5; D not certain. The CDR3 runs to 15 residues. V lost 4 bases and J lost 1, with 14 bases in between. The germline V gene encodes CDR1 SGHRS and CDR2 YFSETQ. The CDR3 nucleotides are TGCGCCAGCAGCCTCACACGTGCCGTCCAAGAGACCCAGTACTTC. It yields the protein CASSLTRAVQETQYF.

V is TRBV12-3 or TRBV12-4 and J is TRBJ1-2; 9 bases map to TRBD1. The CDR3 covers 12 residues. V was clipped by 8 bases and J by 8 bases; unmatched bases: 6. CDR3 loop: CASGYRGQGYTF. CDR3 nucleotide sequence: TGTGCCAGCGGATACAGGGGGCAAGGCTACACCTTC.

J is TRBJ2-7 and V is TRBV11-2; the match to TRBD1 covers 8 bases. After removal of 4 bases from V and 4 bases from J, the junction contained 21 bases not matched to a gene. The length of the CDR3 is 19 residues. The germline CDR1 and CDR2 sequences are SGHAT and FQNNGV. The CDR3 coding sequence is TGTGCCAGCAGCTCATATCAGGGGGCACGGCGCGGACCTCTATACGAGCAGTACTTC. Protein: CASSSYQGARRGPLYEQYF.

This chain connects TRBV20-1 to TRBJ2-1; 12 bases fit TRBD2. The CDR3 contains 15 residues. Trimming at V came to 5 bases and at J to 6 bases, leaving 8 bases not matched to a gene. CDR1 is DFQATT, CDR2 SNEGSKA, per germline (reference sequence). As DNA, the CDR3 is TGCAGTGCTTCGAGGGCTAGCGGGAGGGCCAATGAGCAGTTCTTC. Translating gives CSASRASGRANEQFF.

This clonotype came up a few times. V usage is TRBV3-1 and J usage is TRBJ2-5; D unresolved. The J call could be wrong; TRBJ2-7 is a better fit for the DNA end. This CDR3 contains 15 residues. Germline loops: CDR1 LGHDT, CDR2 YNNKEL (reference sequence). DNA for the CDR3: TGTGCCAGCAGCCTTGGGATCAATGTCGATTACGAGCAGTACTTC. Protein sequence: CASSLGINVDYEQYF.

The CDR3 DNA follows: TGCGCCAGCACCAGGACAGGAAGCACAGATACGCAGTATTTT. This translates into CASTRTGSTDTQYF. V is TRBV5-1 and J is TRBJ2-3, with 7 positions matching TRBD1. V was clipped by 6 bases and J by 0 bases; unmatched bases: 4. The germline CDR1 and CDR2 sequences are SGHRS and YFSETQ. The CDR3 loop spans 14 amino acids.

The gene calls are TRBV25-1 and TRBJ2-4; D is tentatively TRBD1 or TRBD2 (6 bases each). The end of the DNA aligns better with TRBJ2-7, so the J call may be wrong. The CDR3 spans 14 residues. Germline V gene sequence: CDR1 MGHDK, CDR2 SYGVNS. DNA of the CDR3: TGTGCCAGCAGTGAAGGGGGGCTTAACTACGAGCAGTACTTC. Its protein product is CASSEGGLNYEQYF.

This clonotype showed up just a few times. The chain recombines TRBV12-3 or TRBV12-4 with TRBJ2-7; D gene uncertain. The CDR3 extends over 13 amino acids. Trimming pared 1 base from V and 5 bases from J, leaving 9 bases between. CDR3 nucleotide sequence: TGTGCCAGCAGTTTAGATTTGTTTGACGAGCAGTACTTC. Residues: CASSLDLFDEQYF.

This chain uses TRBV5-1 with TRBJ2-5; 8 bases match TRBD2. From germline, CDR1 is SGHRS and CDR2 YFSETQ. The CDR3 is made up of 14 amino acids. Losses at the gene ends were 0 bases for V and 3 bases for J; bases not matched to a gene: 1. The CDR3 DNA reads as TGCGCCAGCAGCTTGGGACTAGCGAAAGAGACCCAGTACTTC. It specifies CASSLGLAKETQYF. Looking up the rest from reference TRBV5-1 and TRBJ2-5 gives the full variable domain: KAGVTQTPRYLIKTRGQQVTLSCSPISGHRSVSWYQQTPGQGLQFLFEYFSETQRNKGNFPGRFSGRQFSNSRSEMNVSTLELGDSALYLCASSLGLAKETQYFGPGTRLLVL.

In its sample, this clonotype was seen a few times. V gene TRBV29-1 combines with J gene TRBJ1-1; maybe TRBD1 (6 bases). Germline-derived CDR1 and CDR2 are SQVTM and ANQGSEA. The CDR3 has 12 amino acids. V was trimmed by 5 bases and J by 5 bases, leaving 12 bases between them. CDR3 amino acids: CSVKGGGTEAFF. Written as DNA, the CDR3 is TGCAGCGTTAAAGGGGGAGGAACTGAAGCTTTCTTT.

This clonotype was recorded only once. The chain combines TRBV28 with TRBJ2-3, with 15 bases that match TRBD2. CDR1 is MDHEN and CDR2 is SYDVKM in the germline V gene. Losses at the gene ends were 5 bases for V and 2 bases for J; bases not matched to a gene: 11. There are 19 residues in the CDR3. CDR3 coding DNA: TGTGCCAGCAGTACCCGGACTAGCGGGGGGGCGTCATCCACAGATACGCAGTATTTT. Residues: CASSTRTSGGASSTDTQYF.